These T cell receptor beta chains were read from a single sample in a study of blood T cell repertoires in COVID-19. Clones were sequenced by immunoSEQ multiplex PCR, and TCRdb holds only the in-frame ones, with some missing. Seen here are more than 55,000 clones, 79% observed once, and the top ten hold 32%. The source material was peripheral blood. These receptors were collected from a human donor in a cohort sampled during active COVID-19. CDR3s include the opening cysteine and the closing phenylalanine or tryptophan. The D gene is left open where the match is weak. Rows give clone size only sometimes, using once, few, many, or a class for an expanded clone.

TRBJ2-5	TRBV7-2	few	TRBD2	CASSPPGRETQYF	TGTGCCAGCAGCCCCCCCGGGAGGGAGACCCAGTACTTC
TRBJ1-2	TRBV7-9	.	TRBD1	CASSLPGQGVGYTF	TGTGCCAGCAGCCTACCGGGACAGGGGGTTGGCTACACCTTC
TRBJ1-4	TRBV9	.	TRBD1	CASSANPTGVGWDNEKLFF	TGTGCCAGCAGCGCGAATCCGACAGGGGTGGGCTGGGACAATGAAAAACTGTTTTTT
TRBJ2-1	TRBV3-1/TRBV3-2	.	TRBD2	CASSQGRGLAGYNEQFF	TGTGCCAGCAGCCAGGGCAGGGGACTAGCGGGTTACAATGAGCAGTTCTTC
TRBJ1-3	TRBV9	.	.	CASSAGQISGNTIYF	TGTGCCAGCAGCGCAGGACAGATCTCTGGAAACACCATATATTTT
TRBJ2-7	TRBV14	.	.	CASSPTQVVNEQYF	TGTGCCAGCAGCCCTACTCAGGTTGTGAACGAGCAGTACTTC
TRBJ2-7	TRBV11-1	few	.	CASSPRGSRPYEQYF	TGTGCCAGCAGCCCCCGGGGAAGCCGCCCCTACGAGCAGTACTTC
TRBJ1-1	TRBV30	.	TRBD1	CAGQGVLNTEAFF	TGTGCCGGGCAGGGGGTGCTGAACACTGAAGCTTTCTTT
TRBJ1-1	TRBV7-3	.	TRBD1	CASSLTGGLNTEAFF	TGTGCCAGCAGCCTAACAGGGGGTTTGAACACTGAAGCTTTCTTT
TRBJ2-5	TRBV7-9	.	.	CASTKQGQLRQTKETQYF	TGTGCCAGCACCAAACAGGGTCAACTGAGACAGACCAAAGAGACCCAGTACTTC
TRBJ2-5	TRBV7-2	.	TRBD2	CASREGGSGETQYF	TGTGCCAGCCGGGAGGGAGGCTCCGGGGAGACCCAGTACTTC
TRBJ2-5	TRBV7-6	.	.	CASSPGIPQYF	TGTGCCAGCAGCCCGGGTATTCCCCAGTACTTC
TRBJ2-1	TRBV9	.	TRBD2	CASSVGAGGPYNEQFF	TGTGCCAGCAGCGTAGGAGCGGGAGGGCCGTACAATGAGCAGTTCTTC
TRBJ2-1	TRBV5-1	few	TRBD2	CASSLAPGRVSYNEQFF	TGCGCCAGCAGCTTGGCCCCCGGGAGGGTCTCCTACAATGAGCAGTTCTTC
TRBJ2-1	TRBV27	.	TRBD1	CATPDRESSYNEQFF	TGTGCCACCCCGGACAGGGAGAGCTCCTACAATGAGCAGTTCTTC
TRBJ2-5	TRBV6-6	.	TRBD1	CASSRPRDRGQETQYF	TGTGCCAGCAGTCGGCCTAGGGACAGGGGTCAAGAGACCCAGTACTTC
TRBJ2-1	TRBV27	.	TRBD2	CASSQGREMSNEQFF	TGTGCCAGCAGCCAAGGGCGGGAGATGAGCAATGAGCAGTTCTTC
TRBJ2-7	TRBV2	few	TRBD1	CASSDQTGVYEQYF	TGTGCCAGCAGTGATCAGACAGGGGTGTACGAGCAGTACTTC
TRBJ2-1	TRBV6-4	.	TRBD2	CASTGTSEDNEQFF	TGTGCCAGCACGGGGACTAGCGAAGACAATGAGCAGTTCTTC
TRBJ1-4	TRBV6-1	.	.	CASSDGMTGEKLFF	TGTGCCAGCAGTGATGGGATGACGGGAGAAAAACTGTTTTTT
TRBJ2-6	TRBV27	.	TRBD1	CASGGTGRAGANVLTF	TGTGCCAGCGGCGGGACAGGGCGCGCTGGGGCCAACGTCCTGACTTTC
TRBJ2-7	TRBV29-1	.	.	CSVDGAPGSPTYEQYF	TGCAGCGTTGATGGGGCCCCCGGGTCGCCCACCTACGAGCAGTACTTC
TRBJ2-2	TRBV27	once	.	CASSWRLVNTGELFF	TGTGCCAGCAGTTGGCGACTGGTTAACACCGGGGAGCTGTTTTTT
TRBJ1-2	TRBV3-1/TRBV3-2	.	TRBD1	CASSLRQGYGYTF	TGTGCCAGCAGCCTCCGACAGGGCTATGGCTACACCTTC
TRBJ2-7	TRBV19	.	TRBD2	CASSTTSGSSYEQYF	TGTGCCAGTAGTACCACTAGCGGGAGCTCCTACGAGCAGTACTTC
TRBJ1-1	TRBV3-1/TRBV3-2	.	.	CASKQAANTEAFF	TGTGCCAGCAAACAGGCCGCGAACACTGAAGCTTTCTTT
TRBJ2-1	TRBV15	.	TRBD2	CATSREWGEGQFF	TGTGCCACCAGCAGAGAATGGGGGGAGGGCCAGTTCTTC
TRBJ1-2	TRBV29-1	.	.	CSVVLELTSYGYTF	TGCAGCGTTGTCCTCGAACTTACTTCCTATGGCTACACCTTC
TRBJ2-2	TRBV24-1	.	TRBD1	CATSGPGQVLDTGELFF	TGTGCCACCAGTGGCCCCGGACAGGTGTTGGACACCGGGGAGCTGTTTTTT
TRBJ2-1	TRBV19	.	.	CASSTSSYNEQFF	TGTGCCAGTAGTACTAGCTCCTACAATGAGCAGTTCTTC
TRBJ2-7	TRBV19	many	.	CASSIGGGAYEQYF	TGTGCCAGTAGTATAGGCGGCGGGGCCTACGAGCAGTACTTC
TRBJ1-1	TRBV24-1	.	.	CATRGTSTGNTEAFF	TGTGCCACCAGAGGTACCTCTACGGGAAACACTGAAGCTTTCTTT
TRBJ1-4	TRBV27	.	.	CASRGPGWTNEKLFF	TGTGCCAGCAGGGGCCCAGGGTGGACTAATGAAAAACTGTTTTTT
TRBJ1-5	TRBV6-6	.	.	CASSYSPDYQPQHF	TGTGCCAGCAGTTACTCGCCAGACTATCAGCCCCAGCATTTT
TRBJ2-5	TRBV5-1	.	TRBD1	CASSRDSQETQYF	TGCGCCAGCAGCAGGGACAGTCAAGAGACCCAGTACTTC